This T cell receptor (beta chain) originates from a study of chemoradiotherapy in HPV16-positive cancers. Study background: Candidate HPV-specific clones and shared TCR motifs came from a couple of HPV16-positive patients.

Repertoires were generated with immunoSEQ multiplex PCR, while TCRdb's copy carries only in-frame clones and drops some. The sample shows about 8,000 clones, approximately 91% of them seen only once. Study results and caveats: Candidate HPV-specific clones and E7-related TCR motifs grew in tumor during treatment.

The germline CDR1 and CDR2 sequences are SGHDN and FVKESK. The CDR3 contains 16 residues. Trimming took off 1 base at V and 5 bases at J, with 17 bases between the two ends. Samples were taken several times over chemoradiotherapy. This clone was observed a few times. No antigen is known for it. The sequencing here drew on tumor tissue, taken from a patient who underwent chemoradiotherapy. The clonotype comes from a human donor with HPV-associated anogenital cancer. J is TRBJ1-1 and V is TRBV14; D is perhaps TRBD1 (5 bases). In nucleotides, the CDR3 is TGTGCCAGCAGCCAAGGGGGCACGGCGGTGGGGACTGAAGCTTTCTTT. It is translated as CASSQGGTAVGTEAFF.